The source of this T cell receptor beta chain is a study of human T cells and chemical hapten exposure. The overall study: Throughout a study of approximately 24 weeks, patients underwent weekly scalp administration of diphenylcyclopropenone doses.

This CDR3 has 15 amino acids. V lost 6 bases to trimming and J lost 0 bases, with 11 bases between them. Germline V CDR1 and CDR2: MNHEY, SMNVEV (reference sequence). TCRdb re-analysed the RACE reads in MiXCR, keeping a single row per CDR3 protein. The sample consists of about 340,000 distinct CDR3 sequences, around 7% of them appearing once. Time point indicated: patch test 1, 2 weeks after DPC sensitization. Treatment given: therapeutic diphenylcyclopropenone sensitization with weekly scalp DPC. Researchers sampled blood before each patch test went on. The chain carries TRBV27 and TRBJ2-2; D remains unclear. The clonotype originates from a woman aged 18 to 35 with alopecia areata. Some clones in this sample may be carry-over from other donors' samples. The sample was whole blood, taken in connection with sensitization to the hapten diphenylcyclopropenone (DPC). CDR3 nucleotide sequence: TGTGCCAGCAGGCCCGGTGGAGCGAACACCGGGGAGCTGTTTTTT. This translates into CASRPGGANTGELFF.